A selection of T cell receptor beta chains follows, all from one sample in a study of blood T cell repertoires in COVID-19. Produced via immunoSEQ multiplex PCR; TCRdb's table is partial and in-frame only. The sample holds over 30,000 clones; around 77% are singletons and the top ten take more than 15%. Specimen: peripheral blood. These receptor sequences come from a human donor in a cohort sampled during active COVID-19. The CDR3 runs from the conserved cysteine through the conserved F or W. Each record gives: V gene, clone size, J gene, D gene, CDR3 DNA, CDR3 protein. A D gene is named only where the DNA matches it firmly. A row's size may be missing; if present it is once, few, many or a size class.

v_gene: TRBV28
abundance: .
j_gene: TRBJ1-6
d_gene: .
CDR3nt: TGTGCCAGCAGTGTACAGGAATCACCCCTCCACTTT
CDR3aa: CASSVQESPLHF

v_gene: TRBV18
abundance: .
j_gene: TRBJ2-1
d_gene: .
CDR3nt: TGTGCCAGCTCACCCCCTGGCAGGTCCATATCGAATGAGCAGTTCTTC
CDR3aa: CASSPPGRSISNEQFF

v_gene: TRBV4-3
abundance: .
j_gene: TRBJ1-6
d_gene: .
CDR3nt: TGCGCCAGCAGCCAAGGGGGTCCAGGGATCGATTCACCCCTCCACTTT
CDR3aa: CASSQGGPGIDSPLHF

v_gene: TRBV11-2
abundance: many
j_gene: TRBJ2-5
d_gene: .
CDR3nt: TGTGCCAGCAGCCCGATGGGAGTCCAAGAGACCCAGTACTTC
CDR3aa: CASSPMGVQETQYF

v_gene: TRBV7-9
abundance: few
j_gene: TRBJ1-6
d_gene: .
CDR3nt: TGTGCCAGCAGCTTGACAGCTCAGAGGAATTCACCCCTCCACTTT
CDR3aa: CASSLTAQRNSPLHF

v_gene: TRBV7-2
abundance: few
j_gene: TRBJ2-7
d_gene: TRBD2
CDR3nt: TGTGCCAGCAGCTTAAGGGGGGGCGGGAGGAGCTCCTACGAGCAGTACTTC
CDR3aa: CASSLRGGGRSSYEQYF

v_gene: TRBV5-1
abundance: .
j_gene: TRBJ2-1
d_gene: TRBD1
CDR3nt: TGCGCCAGCAGCTTGGGGGACAGGGTGAATGAGCAGTTCTTC
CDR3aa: CASSLGDRVNEQFF

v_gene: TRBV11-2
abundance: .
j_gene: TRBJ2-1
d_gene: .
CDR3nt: TGTGCCAGCAGCCCTCTGAGCAATGAGCAGTTCTTC
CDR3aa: CASSPLSNEQFF

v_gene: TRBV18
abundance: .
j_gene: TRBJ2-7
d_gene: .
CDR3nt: TGTGCCAGCTCACCGGAAGGGGTATACGAGCAGTACTTC
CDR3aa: CASSPEGVYEQYF

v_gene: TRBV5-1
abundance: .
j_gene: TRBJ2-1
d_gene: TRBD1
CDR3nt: TGCGCCAGCAGCTTGCGCGGATTACTTTCCGGGACAGGGGGTTACAATGAGCAGTTCTTC
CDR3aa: CASSLRGLLSGTGGYNEQFF

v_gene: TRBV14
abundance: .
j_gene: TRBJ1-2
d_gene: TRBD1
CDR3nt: TGTGCCAGCAGCCACAGACAGGGGAATGGCTACACCTTC
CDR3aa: CASSHRQGNGYTF

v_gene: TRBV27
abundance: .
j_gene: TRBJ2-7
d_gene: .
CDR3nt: TGTGCCAGCAGTTCCACGGGGATCCCCTACGAGCAGTACTTC
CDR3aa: CASSSTGIPYEQYF

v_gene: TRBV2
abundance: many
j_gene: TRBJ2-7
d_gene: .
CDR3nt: TGTGCCAGCAGTGTTGGCAGGGACTACGAGCAGTACTTC
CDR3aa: CASSVGRDYEQYF

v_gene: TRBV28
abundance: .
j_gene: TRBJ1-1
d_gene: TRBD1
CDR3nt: TGTGCCAGCAGTCTCGACAGGGTCAAATTGTTCGAATCTGAAGCTTTCTTT
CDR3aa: CASSLDRVKLFESEAFF

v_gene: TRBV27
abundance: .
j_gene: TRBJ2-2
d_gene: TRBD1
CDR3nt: TGTGCCAGCAGTTTTTTTGGGGCAGGGGGCATCACCGGGGAGCTGTTTTTT
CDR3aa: CASSFFGAGGITGELFF

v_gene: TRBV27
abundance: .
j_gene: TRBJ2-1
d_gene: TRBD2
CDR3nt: TGTGCCAGCAGTCCTCTAACTAGCGGGACCTACAATGAGCAGTTCTTC
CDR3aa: CASSPLTSGTYNEQFF

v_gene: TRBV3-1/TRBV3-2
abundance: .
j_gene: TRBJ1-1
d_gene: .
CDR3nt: TGTGCCAGCACCATGAGGGGACTAATGAACACTGAAGCTTTCTTT
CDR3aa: CASTMRGLMNTEAFF

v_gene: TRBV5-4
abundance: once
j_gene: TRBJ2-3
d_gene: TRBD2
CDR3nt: TGTGCCAGTCTAGCGGGCCCGAGCACAGATACGCAGTATTTT
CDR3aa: CASLAGPSTDTQYF

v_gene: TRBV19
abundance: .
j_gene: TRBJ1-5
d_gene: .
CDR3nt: TGTGCCAGTTCGCCGGGTTATAGCAATCAGCCCCAGCATTTT
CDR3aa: CASSPGYSNQPQHF

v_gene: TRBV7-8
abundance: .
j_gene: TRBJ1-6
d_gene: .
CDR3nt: TGTGCCAGCAGCTTAGGGGGCAGGGCAGGGGTGAATTCACCCCTCCACTTT
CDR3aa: CASSLGGRAGVNSPLHF

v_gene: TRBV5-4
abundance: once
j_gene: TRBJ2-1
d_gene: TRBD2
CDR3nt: TGTGCCAGCAGCTTGTATGGGACTACACTCTACAATGAGCAGTTCTTC
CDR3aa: CASSLYGTTLYNEQFF

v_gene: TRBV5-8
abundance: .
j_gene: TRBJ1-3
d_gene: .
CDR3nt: TGTGCCAGCAGCTTGGTCGGGGACTCTGGAAACACCATATATTTT
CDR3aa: CASSLVGDSGNTIYF

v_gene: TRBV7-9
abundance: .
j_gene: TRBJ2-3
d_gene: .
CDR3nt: TGTGCCAGCAGCTTAAATTCTGGCGGGTTGGCAGATACGCAGTATTTT
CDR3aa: CASSLNSGGLADTQYF

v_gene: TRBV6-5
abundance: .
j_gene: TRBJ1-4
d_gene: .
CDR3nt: TGTGCCAGCAGTTGGGGGGAGGGTGGCAATGAAAAACTGTTTTTT
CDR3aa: CASSWGEGGNEKLFF

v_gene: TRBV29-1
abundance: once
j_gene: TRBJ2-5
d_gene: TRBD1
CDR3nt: TGCAGCGTTGAAGATATTTCAGGGGGGACCCAGTACTTC
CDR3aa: CSVEDISGGTQYF

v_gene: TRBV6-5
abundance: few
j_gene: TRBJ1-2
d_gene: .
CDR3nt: TGTGCCAGCAGTTTGGGCCGCAACCACTATGGCTACACCTTC
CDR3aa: CASSLGRNHYGYTF

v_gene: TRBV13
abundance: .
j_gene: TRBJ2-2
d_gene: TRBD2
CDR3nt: TGTGCCAGCAGCCGTGGAGGAGGACGGGGGGTCGCCGGGGAGCTGTTTTTT
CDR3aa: CASSRGGGRGVAGELFF

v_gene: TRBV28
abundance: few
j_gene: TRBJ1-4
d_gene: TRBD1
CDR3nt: TGTGCCAGCAGTGCTCAGGACAGGAGGTTTAAGAAACTGTTTTTT
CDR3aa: CASSAQDRRFKKLFF

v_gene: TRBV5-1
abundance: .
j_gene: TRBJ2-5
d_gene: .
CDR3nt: TGCGCCAGCAGCTTGGACAGCCGCCGAGAGACCCAGTACTTC
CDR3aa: CASSLDSRRETQYF

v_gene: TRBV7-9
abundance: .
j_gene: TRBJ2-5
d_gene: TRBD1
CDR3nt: TGTGCCAGCAGGCGACAGGGGGCGCGATTCGGCGAGACCCAGTACTTC
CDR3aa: CASRRQGARFGETQYF

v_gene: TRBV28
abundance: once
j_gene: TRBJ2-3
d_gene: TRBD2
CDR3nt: TGTGCCAGCAGTAAACCCTTCCTAGCGGGGATCATCACAGATACGCAGTATTTT
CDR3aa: CASSKPFLAGIITDTQYF

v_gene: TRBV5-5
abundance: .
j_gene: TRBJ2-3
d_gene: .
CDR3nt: TGTGCCAGCAGCCAACACGGGGTGTCCACAGATACGCAGTATTTT
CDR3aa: CASSQHGVSTDTQYF

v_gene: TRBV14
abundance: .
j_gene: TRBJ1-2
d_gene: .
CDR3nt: TGTGCCAGCAGCCGACAGGCCAATAACTATGGCTACACCTTC
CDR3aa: CASSRQANNYGYTF

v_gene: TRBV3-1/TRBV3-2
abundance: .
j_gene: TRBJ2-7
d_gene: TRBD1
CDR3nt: TGTGCCAGCAGCACCTCCAGGACAGGGGGGCCCGAGCAGTACTTC
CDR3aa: CASSTSRTGGPEQYF

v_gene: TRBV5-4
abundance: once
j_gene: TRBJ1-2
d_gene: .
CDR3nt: TGTGCCAGCAGCTTGGGCCCGGGGGATTCTAACTATGGCTACACCTTC
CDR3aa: CASSLGPGDSNYGYTF

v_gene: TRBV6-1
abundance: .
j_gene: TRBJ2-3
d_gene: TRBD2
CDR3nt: TGTGCCAGCAGTGGGGGACGGACTAGCGGTTACACAGATACGCAGTATTTT
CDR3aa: CASSGGRTSGYTDTQYF

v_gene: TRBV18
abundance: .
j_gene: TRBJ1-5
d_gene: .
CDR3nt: TGTGCCAGCTCGCCAGATATGGGGGCTGATCAGCCCCAGCATTTT
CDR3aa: CASSPDMGADQPQHF

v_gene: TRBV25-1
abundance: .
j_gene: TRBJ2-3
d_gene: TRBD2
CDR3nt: TGTGCCAGCAGTAAGCAACTAGCGGGCAGAGATACGCAGTATTTT
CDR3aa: CASSKQLAGRDTQYF

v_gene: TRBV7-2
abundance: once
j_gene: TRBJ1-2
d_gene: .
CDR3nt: TGTGCCAGCAGCTTAGGGTTTTCCGCAGGAGGGGTTAACTATGGCTACACCTTC
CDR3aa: CASSLGFSAGGVNYGYTF

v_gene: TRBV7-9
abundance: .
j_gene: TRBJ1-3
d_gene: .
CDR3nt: TGTGCCAGCACCAACAGGGTTGGAAACACCATATATTTT
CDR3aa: CASTNRVGNTIYF

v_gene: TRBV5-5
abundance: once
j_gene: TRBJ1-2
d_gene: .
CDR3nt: TGTGCCAGCAGCGTACAACACAGGGATAACTATGGCTACACCTTC
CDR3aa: CASSVQHRDNYGYTF

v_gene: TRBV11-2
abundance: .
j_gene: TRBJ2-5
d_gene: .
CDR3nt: TGTGCCAGCAGCTTAGAGGGAGGGGGAGACCAGTACTTC
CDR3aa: CASSLEGGGDQYF

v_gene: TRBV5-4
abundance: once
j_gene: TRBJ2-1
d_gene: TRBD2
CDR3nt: TGTGCCAGCAGCGCTCTTCTAGCGGGGGGTTTGTATGAGCAGTTCTTC
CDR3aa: CASSALLAGGLYEQFF

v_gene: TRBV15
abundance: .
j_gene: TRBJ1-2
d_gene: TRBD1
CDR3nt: TGTGCCACCAGCAGAGGATACCCGGGACAGGGGACCGTAAACTATGGCTACACCTTC
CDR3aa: CATSRGYPGQGTVNYGYTF